Below, 8 T cell receptor beta chains from the same sample are listed, as sequenced in a study of T cell responses to AZD1222 COVID-19 vaccine. Some clones are missing from TCRdb's copy, which holds only in-frame ones; the method was immunoSEQ multiplex PCR. Among 150,000 to 200,000 clones listed, over 80% were seen once. The input for sequencing was peripheral blood, taken on day 0 of AZD1222 vaccination. Every receptor here comes from an adult in good health.

V usage is TRBV14 and J usage is TRBJ2-5; no clear D gene. CDR3 length: 12 residues. The germline V and J ends were trimmed by 4 bases and 5 bases, with 8 bases remaining between them. The germline V gene has CDR1 SGHDN and CDR2 FVKESK. The CDR3 protein is CASSPTRETQYF. The CDR3 DNA reads TGTGCCAGCAGCCCGACAAGGGAGACCCAGTACTTC.

The chain uses TRBV7-9 and TRBJ2-7; D might be TRBD1 or TRBD2, each matching 5 bases. Germline lookup yields CDR1 SEHNR and CDR2 FQNEAQ (reference sequence). V was clipped by 2 bases and J by 0 bases, with 11 bases between them. The CDR3 length is 15 residues. In DNA form, the CDR3 reads TGTGCCAGCAGCTTATCCGTAGGGACCTCCTACGAGCAGTACGTC. Translating gives CASSLSVGTSYEQYV.

The chain uses TRBV3-1 (or the pseudogene TRBV3-2) and TRBJ1-1; D unresolved. CDR1 and CDR2 (germline): LGHDT, YNNKEL (reference sequence). V lost 5 bases and J 2 bases, leaving 9 bases between the germline ends. CDR3 length equals 13 residues. Written as DNA, the CDR3 is TGTGCCAGCAGCACGCGTGATAACACTGAAGCTTTCTTT. It yields the protein CASSTRDNTEAFF.

The chain has TRBV3-1 (or the pseudogene TRBV3-2) and TRBJ1-3; TRBD1 might be the D (5 bases). The CDR3 has 16 amino acids. Germline CDR1 reads LGHDT; CDR2 reads YNNKEL (reference sequence). V was pared by 4 bases and J by 0 bases, with 13 bases between. DNA for the CDR3: TGTGCCAGCAGCCTCGGTTACAGGCCCTCTGGAAACACCATATATTTT. It is translated as CASSLGYRPSGNTIYF.

The V call is TRBV18, the J call TRBJ1-3; D not certain. This CDR3 is built from 14 residues. V was clipped by 3 bases and J by 0 bases, with 6 bases between them. CDR1 is KGHSH, CDR2 LQKENI, per germline. The CDR3 here is CASSPGGSGNTIYF. CDR3 sequence (DNA): TGTGCCAGCTCACCGGGCGGCTCTGGAAACACCATATATTTT. Together with reference TRBV18 and TRBJ1-3, the CDR3 gives the full variable domain: NAGVMQNPRHLVRRRGQEARLRCSPMKGHSHVYWYRQLPEEGLKFMVYLQKENIIDESGMPKERFSAEFPKEGPSILRIQQVVRGDSAAYFCASSPGGSGNTIYFGEGSWLTVV.

The V gene is TRBV24-1, the J gene TRBJ2-5, with D hard to call. CDR1 and CDR2 (germline): KGHDR, SFDVKD. The CDR3 extends over 14 amino acids. The V end was cut by 9 bases, the J end by 5 bases, with 18 bases between. The chain's CDR3 is CATSEGSARETQYF. CDR3 DNA: TGTGCCACCTCGGAAGGATCAGCGAGGGAGACCCAGTACTTC.

The rearrangement uses TRBV7-9 and TRBJ1-2, with D perhaps TRBD1 (5 bases). Germline V gene lookup returns CDR1 SEHNR and CDR2 FQNEAQ (reference sequence). CDR3 length: 14 residues. Trimming removed 5 bases from V and 6 bases from J, with 16 bases in between. The CDR3 DNA is TGTGCCAGCAGCGCAGGGTTACCCGGCCATGGCTACACCTTC. This gives the protein CASSAGLPGHGYTF.

The rearrangement joins TRBV6-5 to TRBJ2-1; unclear D gene. Per germline, CDR1 MNHEY and CDR2 SVGAGI. The CDR3 contains 15 residues. Trimming pared 6 bases from V and 0 bases from J, leaving 12 bases between. CDR3 residues: CASRPSVSSYNEQFF. As DNA, the CDR3 is TGTGCCAGCAGGCCCTCCGTTAGCTCCTACAATGAGCAGTTCTTC.